This TCR beta chain was sequenced for a study of Tregs in tolerant kidney transplant recipients. About this clone itself: Its antigen is as yet unknown.

Sequencing was performed with immunoSEQ multiplex PCR; in TCRdb, only in-frame clones are kept and a portion is missing. This sample has tens of thousands of clones, with under 95% found just once. Thawed PBMCs were FACS-sorted into unstimulated CD4+CD25+CD127- regulatory T cells, CD4+CD25- non-regulatory cells, CD4 and CD8 cells. Study observations and caveats: Nucleotide sequences could not be compared across some patients' samples due to primer changes. Activated donor B cell expansion appeared to reveal the most relevant donor-specific TCRbeta repertoire.

This CDR3 region has 14 residues. Germline assignment: CDR1 MDHEN and CDR2 SYDVKM. V was cut by 6 bases and J by 7 bases, with 15 bases left in between. The V call is TRBV28, the J call TRBJ2-2; D gene uncertain. The material sequenced was Tregs from blood, taken before the transplant. This receptor was taken from a human donor who received a combined kidney and bone marrow transplant. This chain's CDR3 is CASRKMALLGELFF. Here the CDR3 DNA reads TGTGCCAGCAGGAAAATGGCCCTCCTCGGGGAGCTGTTTTTT.